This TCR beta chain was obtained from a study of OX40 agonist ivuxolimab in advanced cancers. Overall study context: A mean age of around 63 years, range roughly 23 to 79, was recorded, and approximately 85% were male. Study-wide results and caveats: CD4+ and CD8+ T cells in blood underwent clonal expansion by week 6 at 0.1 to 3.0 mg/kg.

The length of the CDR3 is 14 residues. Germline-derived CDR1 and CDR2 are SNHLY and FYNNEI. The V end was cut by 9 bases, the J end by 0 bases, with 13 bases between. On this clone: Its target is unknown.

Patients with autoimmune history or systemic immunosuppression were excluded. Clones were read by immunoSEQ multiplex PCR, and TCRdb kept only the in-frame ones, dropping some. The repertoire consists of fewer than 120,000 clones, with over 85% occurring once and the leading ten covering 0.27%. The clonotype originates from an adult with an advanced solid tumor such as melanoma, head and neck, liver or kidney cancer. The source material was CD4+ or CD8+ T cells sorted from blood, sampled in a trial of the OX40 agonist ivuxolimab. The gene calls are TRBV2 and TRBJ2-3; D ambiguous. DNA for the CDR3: TGTGCCAGTTCCTCGCAGACTAGCACAGATACGCAGTATTTT. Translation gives CASSSQTSTDTQYF.